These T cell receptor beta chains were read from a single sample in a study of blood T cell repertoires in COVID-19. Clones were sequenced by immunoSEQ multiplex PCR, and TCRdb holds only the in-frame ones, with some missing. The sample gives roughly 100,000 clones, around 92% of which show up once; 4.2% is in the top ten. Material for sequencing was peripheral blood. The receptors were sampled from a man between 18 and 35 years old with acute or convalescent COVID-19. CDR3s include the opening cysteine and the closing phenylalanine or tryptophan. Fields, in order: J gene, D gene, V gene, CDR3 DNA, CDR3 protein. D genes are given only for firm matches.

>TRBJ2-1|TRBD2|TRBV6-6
TGTGCCAGCAGTTCTAGCGGGGGGTTGAATGAGCAGTTCTTC
CASSSSGGLNEQFF
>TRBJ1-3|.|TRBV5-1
TGCGCCAGCAGCTCGGGAAACACCATATATTTT
CASSSGNTIYF
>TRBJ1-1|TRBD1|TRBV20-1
TGCAGTGCTAGTGGCTGGGACAGGGGATTAACTGAAGCTTTCTTT
CSASGWDRGLTEAFF
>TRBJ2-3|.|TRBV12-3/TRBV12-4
TGTGCCAGCACCCCTAGCACAGATACGCAGTATTTT
CASTPSTDTQYF
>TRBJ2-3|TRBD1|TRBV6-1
TGTGCCAGCAGTGAAGCAGCAGGGGGTCCGGGCCCAGATACGCAGTATTTT
CASSEAAGGPGPDTQYF
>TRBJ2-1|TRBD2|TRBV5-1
TGCGCCAGCAGCCTAGCGGGAGAATCCTACAATGAGCAGTTCTTC
CASSLAGESYNEQFF
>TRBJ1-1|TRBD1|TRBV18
TGTGCCAGCTCACAGACAGGGGGCACTGAAGCTTTCTTT
CASSQTGGTEAFF
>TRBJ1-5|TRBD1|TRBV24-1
TGTGCCACCAGTGATGGACAGGGGGCTTATAGCAATCAGCCCCAGCATTTT
CATSDGQGAYSNQPQHF
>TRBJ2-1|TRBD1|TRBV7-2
TGTGCCAGCAGCTTAGCAGCCGGGACAGTATACAATGAGCAGTTCTTC
CASSLAAGTVYNEQFF
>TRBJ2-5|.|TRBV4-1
TGCGCCAGCAGCCAAGGCCCAACAGGGGAGACCCAGTACTTC
CASSQGPTGETQYF
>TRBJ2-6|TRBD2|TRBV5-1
TGCGCCCGCAGCCGCGGGGGGGGACCCAACTCTGGGGCCAACGTCCTGACTTTC
CARSRGGGPNSGANVLTF
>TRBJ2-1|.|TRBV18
TGTGCCAGCTCAGCGGGTCTATACAATGAGCAGTTCTTC
CASSAGLYNEQFF